This is a list of T cell receptor beta chains from one sample in a study of regulatory T cells in long-lasting Graves disease. TCRdb used MiXCR to reprocess the multiplex PCR reads, holding one entry per CDR3 protein. The sample contains approximately 460,000 distinct CDR3 sequences, about 15% of which appear only once. The data also belong to a second study, concerning T cells in Graves' hyperthyroidism and ophthalmopathy.

The sequencing used peripheral blood mononuclear cells (PBMCs), collected at new diagnosis, from a patient treated with antithyroid drugs. These receptor sequences come from a woman in her 30s with Graves disease. The CDR3 runs from the conserved cysteine through the conserved F or W. Each record gives: D gene, V gene, J gene, clone size, CDR3 DNA, CDR3 protein. A D gene is named only where the DNA matches it firmly. Only part of the rows carry a size: once, few, many, or a class if the clone is expanded.

>TRBD1|TRBV7-2|TRBJ1-2|many
TGTGCCAGCAGCCCGTATCCGGGACAGAGGTACGGCTACACCTTC
CASSPYPGQRYGYTF
>NA|TRBV7-2|TRBJ1-1|many
TGTGCCAGCAGCTCGGACCCCCAGAACACTGAAGCTTTCTTT
CASSSDPQNTEAFF
>TRBD2|TRBV2|TRBJ2-3|many
TGTGCCAGCAGGATGACTAGCGGGAGGACAGATACGCAGTATTTT
CASRMTSGRTDTQYF
>TRBD1|TRBV5-1|TRBJ2-1|many
TGCGCCAGCAGCCCGGGGGACAGGACCTACAATGAGCAGTTCTTC
CASSPGDRTYNEQFF
>TRBD1|TRBV12-3/TRBV12-4|TRBJ1-1|many
TGTGCCAGCAGCCCCGGGACAGGGGGCTACACTGAAGCTTTCTTT
CASSPGTGGYTEAFF
>NA|TRBV9|TRBJ2-1|NA
TGTGCCAGCAGCGTAGGGGTTCTAGCTGGTGGTGAGCAGTTCTTC
CASSVGVLAGGEQFF
>TRBD1|TRBV20-1|TRBJ1-2|NA
TGCAGTGCTAGGTCCGGGACAGAAAGCGGTGGCTACACCTTC
CSARSGTESGGYTF
>TRBD2|TRBV7-9|TRBJ2-1|NA
TGTGCCAGCAGGCCGGGGGGATCCGTGGACAATGAGCAGTTCTTC
CASRPGGSVDNEQFF
>NA|TRBV28|TRBJ2-2|many
TGTGCCAGCAGTGCGGGAAGCGAAACCGGGGAGCTGTTTTTT
CASSAGSETGELFF
>TRBD1|TRBV18|TRBJ2-4|few
TGTGCCAGCTCTTTATCAGGGGGCGAAGTGGGGAACATTCAGTACTTC
CASSLSGGEVGNIQYF
>NA|TRBV7-9|TRBJ1-2|NA
TGTGCCAGCAGCGTTCACAGGACAGAAATTAACTATGGCTACACCTTC
CASSVHRTEINYGYTF
>NA|TRBV18|TRBJ1-5|many
TGTGCCAGCTCAACCACAACAACGTCTCAGCCCCAGCATTTT
CASSTTTTSQPQHF
>TRBD1|TRBV10-3|TRBJ2-7|many
TGTGCCATCAGTGGAAGACAGGGAGAATACGAGCAGTACTTC
CAISGRQGEYEQYF
>NA|TRBV7-9|TRBJ2-7|many
TGTGCCAGCAGCCCGCTGAGCTACGAGCAGTACTTC
CASSPLSYEQYF
>NA|TRBV3-1|TRBJ2-6|many
TGTGCCAGCAGCTGGGGGGACTCTGGGGCCAACGTCCTGACTTTC
CASSWGDSGANVLTF
>TRBD1|TRBV12-3/TRBV12-4|TRBJ2-5|NA
TGTGCCAGCGGACGGACAGGGCTATACCAAGAGACCCAGTACTTC
CASGRTGLYQETQYF
>NA|TRBV29-1|TRBJ2-7|many
TGCAGCGTTGAGCCTTCCGGGACTCCCTGGCCTAGCTACGAGCAGTACTTC
CSVEPSGTPWPSYEQYF
>NA|TRBV18|TRBJ1-5|many
TGTGCCACCAGCAGAGAGGAGGATCAGCCCCAGCATTTT
CATSREEDQPQHF
>TRBD1|TRBV3-1|TRBJ2-3|few
TGTGCCAGCAGTCCCGGACAGGGTTGGGATACGCAGTATTTT
CASSPGQGWDTQYF
>NA|TRBV6-4|TRBJ1-2|NA
TGTGCCAGCTTCACAGGGGGCTACACCTTC
CASFTGGYTF
>NA|TRBV6-2/TRBV6-3|TRBJ1-4|few
TGTGCCAGCAGTTACCGCGGACGGTTTAATGAAAAACTGTTTTTT
CASSYRGRFNEKLFF
>TRBD1|TRBV7-8|TRBJ2-7|many
TGTGCCAGCAGCTTGTACGGGACAGGGTCCTCTCCCAGGATCTACGAGCAGTACTTC
CASSLYGTGSSPRIYEQYF
>TRBD1|TRBV6-5|TRBJ2-7|few
TGTGCCAGCAGTTACAGAGGGGGCAGCGACGAGCAGTACTTC
CASSYRGGSDEQYF
>NA|TRBV12-3/TRBV12-4|TRBJ2-2|few
TGTGCCAGCAGCTGGGGCCAGGTCGGGACCGGGGAGCTGTTTTTT
CASSWGQVGTGELFF
>TRBD1|TRBV18|TRBJ1-5|once
TGTGCCAGCTCACCAACCGGGACAGGGCATCAGCCCCAGCATTTT
CASSPTGTGHQPQHF
>NA|TRBV27|TRBJ2-7|many
TGTGCCAGCAGCGCGCCTAGCGACTCTATCTCCTACGAGCAGTACTTC
CASSAPSDSISYEQYF
>TRBD1|TRBV11-1|TRBJ2-2|many
TGTGCCAGCAGCCTCCCGCGACAGGGTACGGCGAACACCGGGGAGCTGTTTTTT
CASSLPRQGTANTGELFF
>NA|TRBV20-1|TRBJ1-3|many
TGCAGTGCTAGAGATATGGGGTCAGGAAACACCATATATTTT
CSARDMGSGNTIYF
>TRBD2|TRBV7-2|TRBJ2-5|many
TGTGCCAGCAGCCCCGCGGGAGTTCAAGAGACCCAGTACTTC
CASSPAGVQETQYF
>NA|TRBV15|TRBJ2-7|many
TGTGCCACCAGCAGAGATTCGAGCCGACAGCGATTAAACTACGAGCAGTACTTC
CATSRDSSRQRLNYEQYF
>NA|TRBV28|TRBJ1-5|many
TGTGCCAGCAGTACCCCGCGGGGTGGGTCGTACAATCAGCCCCAGCATTTT
CASSTPRGGSYNQPQHF
>TRBD2|TRBV28|TRBJ2-1|many
TGTGCCAGCCGTAGGGGAGGGTTGACCGATGAGCAGTTCTTC
CASRRGGLTDEQFF
>TRBD2|TRBV6-9|TRBJ2-2|few
TGTGCCAGCAGTTCCCGGACTAGCGGGAGGGTGAACACCGGGGAGCTGTTTTTT
CASSSRTSGRVNTGELFF
>NA|TRBV7-2|TRBJ2-7|NA
TGTGCCAGCAGCTTAGGGGGGTGGTATTACGAGCAGTACTTC
CASSLGGWYYEQYF
>TRBD2|TRBV20-1|TRBJ2-1|many
TGCAGTGTAATTAGGAGCGGGAGTGATGAGCAGTTCTTC
CSVIRSGSDEQFF
>NA|TRBV12-3/TRBV12-4|TRBJ1-1|NA
TGTGCCAGCAGCGTGAGTGGAGACACTGAAGCTTTCTTT
CASSVSGDTEAFF
>TRBD2|TRBV6-1|TRBJ2-2|NA
TGTGCCAGCAGACTAGCGGGAGGGATTGGAAACACCGGGGAGCTGTTTTTT
CASRLAGGIGNTGELFF
>TRBD2|TRBV14|TRBJ2-1|many
TGTGCCAGCAGCCGGAAAGGGGTGGGACTACTTCTCAATGAGCAGTTCTTC
CASSRKGVGLLLNEQFF
>NA|TRBV20-1|TRBJ2-1|many
TGCAGTGCTCTAGGACCGGGGTTAGGGGATGAGCAGTTCTTC
CSALGPGLGDEQFF
>TRBD1|TRBV3-1|TRBJ1-1|many
TGTGCCAGCAGCCAAGCCGGGACAGGGGGCGAAGCTTTCTTT
CASSQAGTGGEAFF
>NA|TRBV18|TRBJ1-5|NA
TGTGCCAGCTCACCAGAAACTAGCAATCAGCCCCAGCATTTT
CASSPETSNQPQHF
>NA|TRBV6-1|TRBJ1-5|many
TGTGCCAGCAGTGTCTACGACAAGAACAATCAGCCCCAGCATTTT
CASSVYDKNNQPQHF
>TRBD1|TRBV6-1|TRBJ2-4|few
TGTGCCAGCAGACCCCACCCGGGACAGGGAGAAAACATTCAGTACTTC
CASRPHPGQGENIQYF
>TRBD2|TRBV5-4|TRBJ2-1|many
TGTGCCAGCAGCTTAAAACTAGCGGGAGGTAGTGAGCAGTTCTTC
CASSLKLAGGSEQFF
>TRBD1|TRBV27|TRBJ2-5|many
TGTGCCAGCAGTCCCGATACAGGGGCGAGGGAGACCCAGTACTTC
CASSPDTGARETQYF
>TRBD2|TRBV6-1|TRBJ2-1|NA
TGTGCCAGCAGCTCACCTAGCGGGAGGGGGCTGATGGGTAACAATGAGCAGTTCTTC
CASSSPSGRGLMGNNEQFF
>NA|TRBV28|TRBJ2-7|many
TGTGCCAGCACCGCGAGGCCCTGGGGCGAGCAGTACTTC
CASTARPWGEQYF
>NA|TRBV15|TRBJ1-5|many
TGTGCCACCAGCAGTTCAGTATATAGCAATCAGCCCCAGCATTTT
CATSSSVYSNQPQHF
>NA|TRBV6-1|TRBJ2-7|many
TGTGCCAGCGGGACAAGACACGGCGAGCAGTACTTC
CASGTRHGEQYF
>NA|TRBV30|TRBJ2-3|few
TGTGCCTGGAGCCCTACGGAGCGGGTCACAGATACGCAGTATTTT
CAWSPTERVTDTQYF
>TRBD2|TRBV20-1|TRBJ2-2|many
TGCAGTGCTCAAGATGGACTAGCGGGAGGGTCCGGGGAGCTGTTTTTT
CSAQDGLAGGSGELFF
>TRBD1|TRBV11-2|TRBJ2-6|many
TGTGCCAGCAGCTTAGTACAGGGGTGGGCCAACGTCCTGACTTTC
CASSLVQGWANVLTF